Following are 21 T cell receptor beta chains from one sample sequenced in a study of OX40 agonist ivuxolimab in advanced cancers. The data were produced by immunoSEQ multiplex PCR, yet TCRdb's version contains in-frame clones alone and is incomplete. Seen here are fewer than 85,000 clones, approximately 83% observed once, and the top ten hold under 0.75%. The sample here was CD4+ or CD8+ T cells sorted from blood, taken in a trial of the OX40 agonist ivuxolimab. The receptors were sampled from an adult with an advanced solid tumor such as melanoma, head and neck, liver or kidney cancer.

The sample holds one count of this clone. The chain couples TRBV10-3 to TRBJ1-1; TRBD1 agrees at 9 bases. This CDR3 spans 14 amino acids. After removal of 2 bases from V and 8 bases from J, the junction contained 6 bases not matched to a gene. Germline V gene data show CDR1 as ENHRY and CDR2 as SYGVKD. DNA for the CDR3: TGTGCCATCAGTGAGAGGGGGACAGGGTACGAAGCTTTCTTT. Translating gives CAISERGTGYEAFF.

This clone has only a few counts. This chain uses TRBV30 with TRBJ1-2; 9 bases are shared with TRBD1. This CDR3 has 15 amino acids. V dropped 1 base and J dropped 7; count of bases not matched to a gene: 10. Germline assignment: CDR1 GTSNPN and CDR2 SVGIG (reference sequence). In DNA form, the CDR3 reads TGTGCCTGGAGTGGGATCAACCGGGACAGGGCTGGCTACACCTTC. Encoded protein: CAWSGINRDRAGYTF.

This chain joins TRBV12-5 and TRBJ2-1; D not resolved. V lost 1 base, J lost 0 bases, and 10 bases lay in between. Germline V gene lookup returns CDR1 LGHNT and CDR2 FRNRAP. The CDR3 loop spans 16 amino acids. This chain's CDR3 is CASGLGLGTSYNEQFF. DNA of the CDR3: TGTGCTAGTGGTTTGGGATTGGGTACCTCCTACAATGAGCAGTTCTTC.

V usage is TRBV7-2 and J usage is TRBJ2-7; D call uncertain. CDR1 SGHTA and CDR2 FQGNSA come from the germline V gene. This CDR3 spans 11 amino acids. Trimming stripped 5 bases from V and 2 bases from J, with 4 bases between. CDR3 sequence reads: CASSAAYEQYF. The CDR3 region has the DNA TGTGCCAGCAGCGCCGCCTACGAGCAGTACTTC.

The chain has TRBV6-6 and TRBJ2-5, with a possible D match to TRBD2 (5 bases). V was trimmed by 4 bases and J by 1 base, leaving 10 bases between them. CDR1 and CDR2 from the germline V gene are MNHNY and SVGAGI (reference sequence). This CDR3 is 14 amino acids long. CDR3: CASSSRRGQETQYF. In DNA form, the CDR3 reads TGTGCCAGCAGTTCCCGCCGGGGCCAAGAGACCCAGTACTTC.

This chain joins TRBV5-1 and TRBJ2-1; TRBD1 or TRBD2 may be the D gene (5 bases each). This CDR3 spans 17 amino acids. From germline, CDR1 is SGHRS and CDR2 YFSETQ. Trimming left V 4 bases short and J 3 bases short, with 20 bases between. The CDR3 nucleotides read TGCGCCAGCAGCGAGGTCCGGGGCACAAGCAACTACAATGAGCAGTTCTTC. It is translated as CASSEVRGTSNYNEQFF. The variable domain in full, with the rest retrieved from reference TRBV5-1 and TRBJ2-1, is KAGVTQTPRYLIKTRGQQVTLSCSPISGHRSVSWYQQTPGQGLQFLFEYFSETQRNKGNFPGRFSGRQFSNSRSEMNVSTLELGDSALYLCASSEVRGTSNYNEQFFGPGTRLTVL.

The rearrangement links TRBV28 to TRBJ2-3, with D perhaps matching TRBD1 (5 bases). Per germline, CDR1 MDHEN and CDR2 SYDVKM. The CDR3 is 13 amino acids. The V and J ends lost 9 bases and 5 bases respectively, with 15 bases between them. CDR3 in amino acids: CASRGAAGDTQYF. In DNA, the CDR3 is TGTGCCAGTCGTGGGGCAGCCGGAGATACGCAGTATTTT.

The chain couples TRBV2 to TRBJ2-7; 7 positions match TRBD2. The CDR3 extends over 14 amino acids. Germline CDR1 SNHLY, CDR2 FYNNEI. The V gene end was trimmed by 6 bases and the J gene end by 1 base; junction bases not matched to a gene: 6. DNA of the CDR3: TGTGCCAGCAGGGTAGCTAGCGGATCCTACGAGCAGTACTTC. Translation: CASRVASGSYEQYF.

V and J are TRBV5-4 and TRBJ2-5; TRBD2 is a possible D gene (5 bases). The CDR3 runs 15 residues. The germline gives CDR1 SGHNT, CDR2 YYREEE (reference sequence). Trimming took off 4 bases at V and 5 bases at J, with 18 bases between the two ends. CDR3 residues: CASSAYRADRETQYF. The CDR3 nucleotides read TGTGCCAGCAGCGCCTATCGAGCGGACCGGGAGACCCAGTACTTC.

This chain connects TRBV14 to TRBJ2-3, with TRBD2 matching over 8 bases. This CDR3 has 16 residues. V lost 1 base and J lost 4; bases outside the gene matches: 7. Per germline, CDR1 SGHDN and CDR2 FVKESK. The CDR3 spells CASSQGVAGRADTQYF. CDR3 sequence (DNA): TGTGCCAGCAGCCAAGGGGTAGCGGGAAGGGCAGATACGCAGTATTTT.

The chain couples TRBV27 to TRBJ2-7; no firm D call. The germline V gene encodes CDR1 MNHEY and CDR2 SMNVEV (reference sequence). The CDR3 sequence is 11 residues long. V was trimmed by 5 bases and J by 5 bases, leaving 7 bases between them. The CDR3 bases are TGTGCCAGCAGTGTTGGGCACGAGCAGTACTTC. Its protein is CASSVGHEQYF.

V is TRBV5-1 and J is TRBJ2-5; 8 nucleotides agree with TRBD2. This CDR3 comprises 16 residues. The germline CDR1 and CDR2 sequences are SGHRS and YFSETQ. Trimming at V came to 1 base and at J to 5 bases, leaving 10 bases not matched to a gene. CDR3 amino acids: CASSLTSGGRLETQYF. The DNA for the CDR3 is TGCGCCAGCAGCTTGACTAGCGGAGGGCGTTTGGAGACCCAGTACTTC.

The CDR3: CASSRDTQETQYF. The CDR3 DNA sequence: TGTGCCAGCTCACGGGACACCCAAGAGACCCAGTACTTC. This chain links TRBV18 with TRBJ2-5; D is perhaps TRBD1 (6 bases). CDR3 size: 13 residues. Germline assignment: CDR1 KGHSH and CDR2 LQKENI. The V gene lost 4 bases and the J gene lost 1 base, with 7 bases spanning the gap.

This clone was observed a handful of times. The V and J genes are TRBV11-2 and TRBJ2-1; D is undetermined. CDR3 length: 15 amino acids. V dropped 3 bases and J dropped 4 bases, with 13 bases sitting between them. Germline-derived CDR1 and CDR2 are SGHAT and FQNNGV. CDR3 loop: CASSFRGELYNEQFF. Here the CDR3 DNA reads TGTGCCAGCAGCTTTCGCGGAGAGCTTTACAATGAGCAGTTCTTC. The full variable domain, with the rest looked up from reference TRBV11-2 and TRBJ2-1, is EAGVAQSPRYKIIEKRQSVAFWCNPISGHATLYWYQQILGQGPKLLIQFQNNGVVDDSQLPKDRFSAERLKGVDSTLKIQPAKLEDSAVYLCASSFRGELYNEQFFGPGTRLTVL.

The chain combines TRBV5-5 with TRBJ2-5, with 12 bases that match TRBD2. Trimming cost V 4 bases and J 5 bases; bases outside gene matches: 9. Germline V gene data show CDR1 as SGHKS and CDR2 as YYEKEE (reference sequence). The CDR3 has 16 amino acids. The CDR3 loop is CASSQRLAGVVETQYF. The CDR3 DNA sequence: TGTGCCAGCAGCCAAAGACTAGCGGGAGTCGTGGAGACCCAGTACTTC. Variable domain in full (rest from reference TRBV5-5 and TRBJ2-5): DAGVTQSPTHLIKTRGQQVTLRCSPISGHKSVSWYQQVLGQGPQFIFQYYEKEERGRGNFPDRFSARQFPNYSSELNVNALLLGDSALYLCASSQRLAGVVETQYFGPGTRLLVL.

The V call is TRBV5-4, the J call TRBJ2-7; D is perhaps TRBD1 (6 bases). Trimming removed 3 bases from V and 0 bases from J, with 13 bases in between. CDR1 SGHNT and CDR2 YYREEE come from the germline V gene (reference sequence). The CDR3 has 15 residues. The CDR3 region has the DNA TGTGCCAGCAGCTCGGACAGAATGAGCTCCTACGAGCAGTACTTC. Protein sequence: CASSSDRMSSYEQYF. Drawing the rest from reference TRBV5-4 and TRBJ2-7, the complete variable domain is ETGVTQSPTHLIKTRGQQVTLRCSSQSGHNTVSWYQQALGQGPQFIFQYYREEENGRGNFPPRFSGLQFPNYSSELNVNALELDDSALYLCASSSDRMSSYEQYFGPGTRLTVT.

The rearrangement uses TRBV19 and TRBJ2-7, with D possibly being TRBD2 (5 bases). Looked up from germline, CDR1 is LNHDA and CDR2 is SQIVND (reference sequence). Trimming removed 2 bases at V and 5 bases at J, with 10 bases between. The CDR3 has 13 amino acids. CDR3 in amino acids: CASSIHGRDEQYF. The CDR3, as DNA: TGTGCCAGTAGTATACATGGGCGGGACGAGCAGTACTTC.

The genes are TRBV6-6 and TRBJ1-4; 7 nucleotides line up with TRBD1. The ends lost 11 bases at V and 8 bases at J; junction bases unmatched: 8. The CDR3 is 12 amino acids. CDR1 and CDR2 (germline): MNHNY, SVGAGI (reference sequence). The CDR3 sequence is CAVRGAGEKLFF. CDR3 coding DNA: TGTGCCGTCAGGGGGGCTGGGGAAAAACTGTTTTTT.

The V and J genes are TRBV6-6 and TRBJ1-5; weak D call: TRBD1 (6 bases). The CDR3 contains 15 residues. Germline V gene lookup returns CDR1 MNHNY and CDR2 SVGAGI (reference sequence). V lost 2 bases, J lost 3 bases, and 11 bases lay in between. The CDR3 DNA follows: TGTGCCAGCAGTTACGCCGGACAGATCAATCAGCCCCAGCATTTT. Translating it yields CASSYAGQINQPQHF.

The CDR3 bases are TGTGCCAGCAGTCTCCGGGACAGGGGAGAGACCCAGTACTTC. Its translation is CASSLRDRGETQYF. The chain combines TRBV7-9 with TRBJ2-5, with 10 bases that match TRBD1. The V gene end was trimmed by 6 bases and the J gene end by 4 bases; junction bases not matched to a gene: 5. In germline, CDR1 is SEHNR, CDR2 FQNEAQ (reference sequence). The CDR3 extends over 14 amino acids.

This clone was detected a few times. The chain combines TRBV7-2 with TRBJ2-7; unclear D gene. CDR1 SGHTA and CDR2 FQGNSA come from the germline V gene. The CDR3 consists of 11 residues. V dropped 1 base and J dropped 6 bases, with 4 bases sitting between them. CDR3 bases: TGTGCCAGCAGCTTAGTGGGCGAGCAGTACTTC. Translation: CASSLVGEQYF.